These 17 T cell receptor beta chains originate from one sample sequenced in a study of blood T cell repertoires in COVID-19. Sequenced by immunoSEQ multiplex PCR; TCRdb stores in-frame clones only, minus some. The sample shows 120,000 or so clones, over 60% of them seen only once. The sequencing sample was made of peripheral blood. The source is a woman of 80 years or more with active or convalescent COVID-19.

This chain uses TRBV11-3 with TRBJ2-1; the D gene is possibly TRBD2 (5 bases). This CDR3 comprises 15 residues. CDR1 and CDR2 (germline): SGHNT, YENEEA. Trimming stripped 1 base from V and 2 bases from J, with 9 bases between. The CDR3 sequence is CASSLGTSTYNEQFF. Here the CDR3 DNA reads TGTGCCAGCAGCTTAGGGACTTCTACCTACAATGAGCAGTTCTTC.

CDR3 nucleotide sequence: TGTGCCAGTAGTATAGGGAGAAAAGGGGGAGATACGCAGTATTTT. This sequence encodes CASSIGRKGGDTQYF. This chain links TRBV19 with TRBJ2-3, with D possibly TRBD1 on 6 matching bases. The CDR3 is 15 amino acids. Germline V gene data show CDR1 as LNHDA and CDR2 as SQIVND (reference sequence). V dropped 1 base and J dropped 5 bases, with 13 bases sitting between them.

The chain is built from TRBV7-3 and TRBJ1-5; D perhaps matches TRBD1 (6 bases). The CDR3 is 18 amino acids. The V end lost 6 bases, the J end lost 2 bases, and 23 bases lay between the germline ends. Germline V gene lookup returns CDR1 SGHTA and CDR2 FQGTGA. CDR3: CASRKTGNECGGNQPQHF. The DNA for the CDR3 is TGTGCCAGCAGGAAAACAGGGAATGAATGCGGCGGCAATCAGCCCCAGCATTTT.

This clone was observed once. This chain connects TRBV6-2 or TRBV6-3 to TRBJ2-7, with D possibly TRBD1 on 6 matching bases. The V gene lost 4 bases and the J gene lost 5 bases, with 15 bases spanning the gap. This CDR3 comprises 14 residues. Germline loops: CDR1 MNHEY, CDR2 SVGEGT. The CDR3 bases are TGTGCCAGCAGTTCAGGGGAGCTGGTGAACGAGCAGTACTTC. Residues: CASSSGELVNEQYF.

V usage is TRBV7-2 and J usage is TRBJ1-2; possibly TRBD1 for D (6 bases). Trimming took 1 base from V and 8 from J, leaving 14 bases between them. The germline V gene encodes CDR1 SGHTA and CDR2 FQGNSA. The CDR3 length is 14 residues. The CDR3 protein is CASSLGTELLGYTF. The CDR3 DNA reads as TGTGCCAGCAGCTTAGGGACAGAGCTCTTAGGCTACACCTTC.

The V call is TRBV5-1, the J call TRBJ2-1; TRBD2 matches 10 bases. This CDR3 has 20 residues. Germline V lookup: CDR1 SGHRS, CDR2 YFSETQ. The ends lost 2 bases at V and 0 bases at J; junction bases unmatched: 14. DNA for the CDR3: TGCGCCAGCAGCTTACCGTCCGGGACTAGCGATAGGAGCTCCTACAATGAGCAGTTCTTC. It encodes CASSLPSGTSDRSSYNEQFF.

The rearrangement uses TRBV6-1 and TRBJ2-1, with 10 bases identical to TRBD2. Germline V gives CDR1 MNHNS, CDR2 SASEGT. With V trimmed by 2 bases and J by 7 bases, 8 bases remained unmatched. This CDR3 spans 16 amino acids. The DNA of the CDR3 is TGTGCCAGCAGTGAATGGCTAGCGGGAGTTGCGAATGAGCAGTTCTTC. This translates into CASSEWLAGVANEQFF.

This clone has a single count. V and J are TRBV19 and TRBJ2-5, with 7 bases fitting TRBD2. Germline V lookup: CDR1 LNHDA, CDR2 SQIVND (reference sequence). Trimming at V came to 3 bases and at J to 2 bases, leaving 6 bases not matched to a gene. This CDR3 contains 15 residues. CDR3 protein: CASSMEGGPQETQYF. In nucleotides, the CDR3 is TGTGCCAGTAGTATGGAGGGAGGGCCACAAGAGACCCAGTACTTC.

V and J are TRBV29-1 and TRBJ2-2, with D possibly being TRBD2 (5 bases). CDR3 length equals 14 residues. Trimming pared 3 bases from V and 0 bases from J, leaving 8 bases between. Germline V CDR1 and CDR2: SQVTM, ANQGSEA. CDR3: CSVDAGSNTGELFF. The CDR3 DNA reads TGCAGCGTTGACGCGGGCTCGAACACCGGGGAGCTGTTTTTT.

The V call is TRBV10-3, the J call TRBJ2-1, with 7 positions matching TRBD2. The CDR3 consists of 15 residues. With 1 base clipped from V and 5 bases from J, the junction kept 5 bases outside the gene matches. CDR1 is ENHRY and CDR2 is SYGVKD in the germline V gene. CDR3: CAISELKRGDNEQFF. In nucleotides, the CDR3 is TGTGCCATCAGTGAGTTGAAGCGGGGAGACAATGAGCAGTTCTTC.

The rearrangement uses TRBV14 and TRBJ2-1; TRBD2 matches 8 bases. CDR3 length: 14 residues. Germline assignment: CDR1 SGHDN and CDR2 FVKESK. V trimming: 3 bases; J trimming: 6 bases; junction bases outside the gene matches: 4. CDR3 loop: CASSQGGRINEQFF. CDR3 in DNA: TGTGCCAGCAGCCAGGGCGGGAGGATCAATGAGCAGTTCTTC.

V gene TRBV6-1 combines with J gene TRBJ2-7; maybe TRBD2 (5 bases). Trimming removed 2 bases from V and 6 bases from J, with 20 bases in between. CDR1 MNHNS and CDR2 SASEGT come from the germline V gene. The CDR3 has 16 amino acids. The CDR3, as DNA: TGTGCCAGCAGTGAAAGCGGTTTGGGGTCCTGGGGCGAGCAGTACTTC. It codes for CASSESGLGSWGEQYF.

The rearrangement joins TRBV19 to TRBJ2-1; D remains ambiguous. The ends were cut back, 2 bases at V and 5 bases at J, with 7 bases in the middle. The CDR3 consists of 13 residues. Germline V lookup: CDR1 LNHDA, CDR2 SQIVND (reference sequence). The CDR3 nucleotides read TGTGCCAGTAGTATACTAGATGACAATGAGCAGTTCTTC. It codes for CASSILDDNEQFF.

This clone is a singleton in its sample. The chain couples TRBV9 to TRBJ1-3; D is perhaps TRBD1 (5 bases). Germline V gene data show CDR1 as SGDLS and CDR2 as YYNGEE. The V end was cut by 0 bases, the J end by 0 bases, with 7 bases between. The CDR3 has 15 amino acids. The CDR3 DNA is TGTGCCAGCAGCGTAGCGGGGGACTCTGGAAACACCATATATTTT. It yields the protein CASSVAGDSGNTIYF.

The chain combines TRBV18 with TRBJ1-1; D uncertain. The germline gives CDR1 KGHSH, CDR2 LQKENI. The V end was cut by 3 bases, the J end by 6 bases, with 11 bases between. The CDR3 has 13 residues. CDR3 DNA: TGTGCCAGCTCACCTAAGAGTGTGGCTGAAGCTTTCTTT. Its translation: CASSPKSVAEAFF.

The chain combines TRBV11-2 with TRBJ2-5; the match to TRBD2 covers 10 bases. Trimming at V came to 2 bases and at J to 5 bases, leaving 8 bases not matched to a gene. The germline gives CDR1 SGHAT, CDR2 FQNNGV. This CDR3 has 16 residues. CDR3 in amino acids: CASSLYPSGSGETQYF. CDR3 nucleotide sequence: TGTGCCAGCAGCTTATATCCTAGCGGGAGCGGGGAGACCCAGTACTTC.

The V call is TRBV2, the J call TRBJ2-5; 9 positions match TRBD1. The trim removed 8 bases at V and 14 bases at J, leaving 15 bases unmatched. Germline lookup yields CDR1 SNHLY and CDR2 FYNNEI. The CDR3 contains 13 residues. DNA of the CDR3: TGTGCCAGCTGTCGGGACAGGGATTGCTACCCCTACTTC. Amino acid sequence: CASCRDRDCYPYF.